What follows is one T cell receptor (beta chain) and its context. The data were obtained in a study of shared clonotypes between healthy human individuals. Overall study context: CD4 naive cells filled three plates per donor, CD4 memory three, CD8 naive two and CD8 memory one.

The protocol was immunoSEQ multiplex PCR, while the TCRdb copy is restricted to in-frame clones and leaves out a portion. The sample lists some 660,000 clones; 55% to 85% were seen once. This TCR was recovered from a woman aged 30 to 39 in good health. The sequenced sample consisted of memory CD4+ T cells sorted from blood. The sample's subset: CD45RA-negative fraction.

CDR3 region: CASSLPPGVTEAFF. CDR3 DNA: TGTGCCAGCAGCTTACCCCCTGGGGTCACTGAAGCTTTCTTT. The rearrangement links TRBV7-2 to TRBJ1-1; unclear D gene. The CDR3 length is 14 residues. V shed 2 bases and J shed 4 bases, with 11 bases lying between them. Per germline, CDR1 SGHTA and CDR2 FQGNSA.